These T cell receptor beta chains were read from a single sample in a study of T cells in Graves' hyperthyroidism and ophthalmopathy. Using its own MiXCR run on the multiplex PCR reads, TCRdb lists one record per CDR3 protein. Of 340,000 or so distinct CDR3 sequences in the sample, roughly 17% were seen once. Sequencing input: blood. The receptors here all came from a man aged 25 to 40 with Graves' hyperthyroidism. Each CDR3 is given with its conserved first and last residue. Fields, in order: clone size, CDR3 length, V gene, J gene, D gene, CDR3 DNA, CDR3 protein. A D gene is named only where the DNA matches it firmly. Not every row has a clone size; where given, it reads once, few, many or a size class.

many	13	TRBV30	TRBJ1-1	-	TGTGCCTGGAGTGTAAGCTGGGACACTGAAGCTTTCTTT	CAWSVSWDTEAFF
many	15	TRBV20-1	TRBJ2-7	-	TGCAGTGCTAGAGAACAGAGTCCCCCATGGGACGAGCAGTACTTC	CSAREQSPPWDEQYF
few	12	TRBV19	TRBJ2-7	-	TGTGCCAGTAGTACGGACAGCTACGAGCAGTACTTC	CASSTDSYEQYF
many	16	TRBV28	TRBJ2-7	-	TGTGCCAGCAGTCTCCCCCCGGGCGCCTCAGGCAGGGAGCAGTACTTC	CASSLPPGASGREQYF
many	15	TRBV5-1	TRBJ2-1	-	TGCGCCAGCAGCTTCGTAGGGACGCTAAACAATGAGCAGTTCTTC	CASSFVGTLNNEQFF
-	15	TRBV4-1	TRBJ2-7	TRBD1	TGCGCCAGCAGCCCGGGACAGGCGGGGCAGAACGAGCAGTACTTC	CASSPGQAGQNEQYF
many	15	TRBV12-3/TRBV12-4	TRBJ2-1	TRBD2	TGTGCCAGCAGTTTAATAGCGGGAGTAGTAAATGAGCAGTTCTTC	CASSLIAGVVNEQFF
many	15	TRBV18	TRBJ2-7	TRBD2	TGTGCCAGCTCGCAGACTAGCGGGAGCCGGGACGAGCAGTACTTC	CASSQTSGSRDEQYF
many	15	TRBV11-2	TRBJ1-1	-	TGTGCCAGCAGCCTCCTTCGGGGGCCGAACACTGAAGCTTTCTTT	CASSLLRGPNTEAFF
-	14	TRBV10-2	TRBJ2-1	-	TGCGCCAGCAGTGAAATTCGGACTTCCAATGAGCAGTTCTTC	CASSEIRTSNEQFF
-	17	TRBV7-9	TRBJ2-3	TRBD2	TGTGCCAGCAGCTTAGGCGGCGGCGGGAGGGGAGCAGATACGCAGTATTTT	CASSLGGGGRGADTQYF
many	19	TRBV11-2	TRBJ2-5	TRBD2	TGTGCCAGCAGCTCTCCCAGAAGGACTAGCGGGAGCGAGGTGGAGACCCAGTACTTC	CASSSPRRTSGSEVETQYF
many	11	TRBV13	TRBJ2-5	-	TGTGCCAGCAGTCGCCAGGGGACCCAGTACTTC	CASSRQGTQYF
-	14	TRBV13	TRBJ2-7	-	TGTGCCAGCAGCTTCTCCAGGGGCCGGGGGGACCAGTACTTC	CASSFSRGRGDQYF